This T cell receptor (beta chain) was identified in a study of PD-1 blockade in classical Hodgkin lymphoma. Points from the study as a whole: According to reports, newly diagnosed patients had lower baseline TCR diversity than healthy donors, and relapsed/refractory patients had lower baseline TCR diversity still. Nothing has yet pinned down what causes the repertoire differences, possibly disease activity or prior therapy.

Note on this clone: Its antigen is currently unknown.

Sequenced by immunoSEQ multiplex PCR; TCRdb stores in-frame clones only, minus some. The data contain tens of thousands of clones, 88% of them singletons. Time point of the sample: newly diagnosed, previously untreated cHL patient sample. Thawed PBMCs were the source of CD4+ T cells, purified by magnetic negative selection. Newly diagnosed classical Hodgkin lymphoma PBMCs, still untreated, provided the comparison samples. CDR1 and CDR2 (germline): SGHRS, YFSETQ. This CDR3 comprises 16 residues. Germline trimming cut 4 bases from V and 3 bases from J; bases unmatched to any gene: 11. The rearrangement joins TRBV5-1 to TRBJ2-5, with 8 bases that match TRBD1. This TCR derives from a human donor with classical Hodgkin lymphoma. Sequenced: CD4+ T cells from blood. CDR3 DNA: TGCGCCAGCAGCCGCCCCGGACAGGGAACGAAAGAGACCCAGTACTTC. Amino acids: CASSRPGQGTKETQYF.